This T cell receptor beta chain originates from a study of blood T cell repertoires in COVID-19. The overall study: The analysed material was cDNA or gDNA that came from T cells, B-cell-depleted T cells, or PBMCs.

Cohort 3 donors were reported recovered after two negative PCRs, clearance, or symptom resolution. Assay: immunoSEQ multiplex PCR; the TCRdb copy retains only in-frame clones and omits some. The repertoire holds a few hundred thousand clones, with around 85% as singletons. Trimming removed 1 base from V and 1 base from J, with 11 bases in between. The CDR3 runs 15 residues. The V gene's germline CDR1 is SGHAT and CDR2 FQNNGV. Input material: PBMCs or T cells enriched from blood (not recorded which). This TCR came from a woman in her 30s who had recovered from COVID-19. The chain has TRBV11-2 and TRBJ2-7, with D perhaps TRBD2 (6 bases). The CDR3 protein is CASSLAAGPSYEQYF. The CDR3 nucleotides read TGTGCCAGCAGCTTAGCTGCGGGGCCATCCTACGAGCAGTACTTC.